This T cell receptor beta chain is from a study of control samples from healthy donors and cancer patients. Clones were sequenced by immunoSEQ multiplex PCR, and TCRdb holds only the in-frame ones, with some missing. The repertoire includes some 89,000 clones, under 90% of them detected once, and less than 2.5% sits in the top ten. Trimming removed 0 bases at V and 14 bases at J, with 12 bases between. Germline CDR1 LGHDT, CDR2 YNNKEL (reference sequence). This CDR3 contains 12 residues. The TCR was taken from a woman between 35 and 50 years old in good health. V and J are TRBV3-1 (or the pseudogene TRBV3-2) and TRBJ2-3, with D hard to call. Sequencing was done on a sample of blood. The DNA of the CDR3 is TGTGCCAGCAGCCAAGAAGGTAGTTTTCTGTATTTT. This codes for CASSQEGSFLYF.